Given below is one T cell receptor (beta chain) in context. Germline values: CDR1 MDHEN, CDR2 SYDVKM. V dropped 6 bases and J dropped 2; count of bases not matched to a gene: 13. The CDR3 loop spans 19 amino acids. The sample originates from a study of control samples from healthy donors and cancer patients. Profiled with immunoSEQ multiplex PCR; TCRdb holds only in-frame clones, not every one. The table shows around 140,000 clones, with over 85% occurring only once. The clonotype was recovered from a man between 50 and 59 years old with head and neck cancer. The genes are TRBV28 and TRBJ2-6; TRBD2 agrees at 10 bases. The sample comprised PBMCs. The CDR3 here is CASSVTPGLALPGANVLTF. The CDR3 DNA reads TGTGCCAGCAGCGTAACTCCGGGACTAGCGCTTCCTGGGGCCAACGTCCTGACTTTC.